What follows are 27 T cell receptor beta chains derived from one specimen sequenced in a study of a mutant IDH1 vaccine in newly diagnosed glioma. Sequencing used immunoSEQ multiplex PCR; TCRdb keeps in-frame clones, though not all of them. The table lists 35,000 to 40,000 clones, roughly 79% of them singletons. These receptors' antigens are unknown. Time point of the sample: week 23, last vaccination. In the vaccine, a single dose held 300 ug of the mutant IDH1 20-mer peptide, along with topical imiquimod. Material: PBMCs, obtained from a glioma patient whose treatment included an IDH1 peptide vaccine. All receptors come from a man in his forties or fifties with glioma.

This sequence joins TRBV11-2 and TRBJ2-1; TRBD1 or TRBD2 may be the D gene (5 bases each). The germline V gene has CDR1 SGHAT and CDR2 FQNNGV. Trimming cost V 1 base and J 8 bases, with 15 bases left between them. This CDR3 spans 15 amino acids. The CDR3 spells CASSLAGTVVDEQFF. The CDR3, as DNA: TGTGCCAGCAGCTTAGCTGGGACGGTGGTCGATGAGCAGTTCTTC.

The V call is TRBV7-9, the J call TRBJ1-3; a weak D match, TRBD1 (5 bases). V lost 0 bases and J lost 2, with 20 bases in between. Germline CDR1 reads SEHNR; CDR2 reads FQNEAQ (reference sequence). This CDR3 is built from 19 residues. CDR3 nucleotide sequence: TGTGCCAGCAGCTTAGCGGGGGGACCGACACTTTCGACTGGAAACACCATATATTTT. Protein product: CASSLAGGPTLSTGNTIYF. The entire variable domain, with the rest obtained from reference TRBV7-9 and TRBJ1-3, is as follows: DTGVSQNPRHKITKRGQNVTFRCDPISEHNRLYWYRQTLGQGPEFLTYFQNEAQLEKSRLLSDRFSAERPKGSFSTLEIQRTEQGDSAMYLCASSLAGGPTLSTGNTIYFGEGSWLTVV.

CDR3 loop: CASSSLAGGLTDTQYF. As DNA, the CDR3 is TGTGCCAGTAGCTCACTAGCGGGGGGACTCACAGATACGCAGTATTTT. The chain recombines TRBV19 with TRBJ2-3; the match to TRBD2 covers 12 bases. Germline lookup yields CDR1 LNHDA and CDR2 SQIVND (reference sequence). The CDR3 extends over 16 amino acids. V shed 6 bases and J 2 bases; nucleotides not matched to a gene: 6.

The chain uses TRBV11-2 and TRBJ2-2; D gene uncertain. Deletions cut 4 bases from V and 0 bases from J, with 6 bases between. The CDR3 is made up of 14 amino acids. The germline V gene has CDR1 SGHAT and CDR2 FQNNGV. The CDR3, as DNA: TGTGCCAGCAGCTCCCTATCGAACACCGGGGAGCTGTTTTTT. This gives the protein CASSSLSNTGELFF.

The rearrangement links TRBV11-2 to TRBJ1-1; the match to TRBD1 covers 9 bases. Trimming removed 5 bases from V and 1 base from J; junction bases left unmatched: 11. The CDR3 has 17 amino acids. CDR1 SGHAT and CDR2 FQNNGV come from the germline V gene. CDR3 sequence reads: CASSPIRQGGKNTEAFF. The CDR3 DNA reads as TGTGCCAGCAGCCCCATACGACAGGGGGGGAAGAACACTGAAGCTTTCTTT.

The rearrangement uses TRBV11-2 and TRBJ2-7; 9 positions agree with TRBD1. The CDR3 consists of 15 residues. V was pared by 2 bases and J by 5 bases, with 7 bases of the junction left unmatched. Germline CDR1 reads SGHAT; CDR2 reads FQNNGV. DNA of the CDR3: TGTGCCAGCAGCTTATCTAGGACAGGGGTGCACGAGCAGTACTTC. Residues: CASSLSRTGVHEQYF.

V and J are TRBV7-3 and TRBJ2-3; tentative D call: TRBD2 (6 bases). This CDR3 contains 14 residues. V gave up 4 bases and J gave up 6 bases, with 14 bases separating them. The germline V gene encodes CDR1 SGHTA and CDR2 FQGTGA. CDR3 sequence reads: CASSSLPGVDTQYF. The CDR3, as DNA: TGTGCCAGCAGCTCCCTCCCGGGAGTGGATACGCAGTATTTT.

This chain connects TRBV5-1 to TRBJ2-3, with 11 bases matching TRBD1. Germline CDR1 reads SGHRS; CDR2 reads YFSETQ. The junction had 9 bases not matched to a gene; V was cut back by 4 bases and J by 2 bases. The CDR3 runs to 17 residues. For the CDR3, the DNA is TGCGCCAGCAGCACGGGACAGGGGGGCACTTACACAGATACGCAGTATTTT. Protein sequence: CASSTGQGGTYTDTQYF.

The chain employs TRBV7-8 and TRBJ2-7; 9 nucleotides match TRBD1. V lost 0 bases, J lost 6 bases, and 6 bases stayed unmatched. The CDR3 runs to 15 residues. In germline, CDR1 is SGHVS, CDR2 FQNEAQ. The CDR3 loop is CASSLAGQGRVEQYF. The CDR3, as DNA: TGTGCCAGCAGCTTAGCGGGACAGGGAAGGGTCGAGCAGTACTTC.

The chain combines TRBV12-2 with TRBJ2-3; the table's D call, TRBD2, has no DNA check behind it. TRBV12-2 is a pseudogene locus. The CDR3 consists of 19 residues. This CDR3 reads CASRLGGTSGDSSTDTQYF. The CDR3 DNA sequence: TGTGCAAGTCGCTTAGGGGGGACTAGCGGGGACTCTAGCACAGATACGCAGTATTTT.

CDR3 sequence reads: CASSQEIAGGYNEQFF. The CDR3 nucleotides are TGTGCCAGCAGCCAAGAGATCGCAGGGGGCTACAATGAGCAGTTCTTC. The chain carries TRBV4-2 and TRBJ2-1, with 7 bases matching TRBD1. The CDR3 loop spans 16 amino acids. The junction had 5 bases not matched to a gene; V was cut back by 0 bases and J by 3 bases. The germline V gene encodes CDR1 LGHNA and CDR2 YNFKEQ.

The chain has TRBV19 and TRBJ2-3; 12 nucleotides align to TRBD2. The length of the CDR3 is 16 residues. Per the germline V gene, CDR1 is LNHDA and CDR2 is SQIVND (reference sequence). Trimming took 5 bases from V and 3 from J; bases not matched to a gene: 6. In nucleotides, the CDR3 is TGTGCCAGTAGTCCTAGACTAGCGGGGGAGACAGATACGCAGTATTTT. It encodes CASSPRLAGETDTQYF.

The DNA of the CDR3 is TGTGCCAGCAGCTTAGGTGGCAGGCCAGATACGCAGTATTTT. Its protein is CASSLGGRPDTQYF. The gene calls are TRBV7-2 and TRBJ2-3; D unresolved. Trimming pared 1 base from V and 4 bases from J, leaving 9 bases between. Germline CDR1 SGHTA, CDR2 FQGNSA. This CDR3 contains 14 residues.

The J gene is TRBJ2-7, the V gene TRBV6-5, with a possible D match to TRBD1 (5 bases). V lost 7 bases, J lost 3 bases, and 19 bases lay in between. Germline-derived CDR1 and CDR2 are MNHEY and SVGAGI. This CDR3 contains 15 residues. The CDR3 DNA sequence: TGTGCCAGCACCTCCATGGGGCAGGGCGGCTACGAGCAGTACTTC. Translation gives CASTSMGQGGYEQYF.

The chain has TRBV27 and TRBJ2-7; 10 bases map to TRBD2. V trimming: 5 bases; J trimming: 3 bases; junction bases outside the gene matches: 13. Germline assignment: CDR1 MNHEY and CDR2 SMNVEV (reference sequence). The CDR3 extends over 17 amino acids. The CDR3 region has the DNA TGTGCCAGCAGTCCTACCACCCCCCTAGCGGGAGTCTACGAGCAGTACTTC. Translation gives CASSPTTPLAGVYEQYF.

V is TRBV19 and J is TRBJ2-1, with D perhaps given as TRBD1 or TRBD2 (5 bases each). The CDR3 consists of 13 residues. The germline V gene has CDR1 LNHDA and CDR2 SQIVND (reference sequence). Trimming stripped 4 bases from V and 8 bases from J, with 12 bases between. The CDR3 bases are TGTGCCAGTAGTAAGGCAGGGCGGGATGAGCAGTTCTTC. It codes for CASSKAGRDEQFF.

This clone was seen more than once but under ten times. The CDR3 is CASSLAFFYEQYF. CDR3 nucleotides: TGTGCCAGCAGCTTAGCGTTTTTCTACGAGCAGTACTTC. The chain is built from TRBV7-9 and TRBJ2-7, with D hard to call. Trimming took 0 bases from V and 3 from J, leaving 6 bases between them. From germline, CDR1 is SEHNR and CDR2 FQNEAQ (reference sequence). CDR3 length: 13 residues. Complete variable domain (other parts from reference TRBV7-9 and TRBJ2-7): DTGVSQNPRHKITKRGQNVTFRCDPISEHNRLYWYRQTLGQGPEFLTYFQNEAQLEKSRLLSDRFSAERPKGSFSTLEIQRTEQGDSAMYLCASSLAFFYEQYFGPGTRLTVT.

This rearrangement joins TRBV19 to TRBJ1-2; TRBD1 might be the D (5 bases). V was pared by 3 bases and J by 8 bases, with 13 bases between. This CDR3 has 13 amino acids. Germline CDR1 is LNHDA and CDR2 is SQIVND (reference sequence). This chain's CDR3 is CASSIPSGGGYTF. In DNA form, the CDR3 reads TGTGCCAGTAGTATTCCCTCGGGGGGAGGCTACACCTTC. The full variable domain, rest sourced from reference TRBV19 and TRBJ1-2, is DGGITQSPKYLFRKEGQNVTLSCEQNLNHDAMYWYRQDPGQGLRLIYYSQIVNDFQKGDIAEGYSVSREKKESFPLTVTSAQKNPTAFYLCASSIPSGGGYTFGSGTRLTVV.

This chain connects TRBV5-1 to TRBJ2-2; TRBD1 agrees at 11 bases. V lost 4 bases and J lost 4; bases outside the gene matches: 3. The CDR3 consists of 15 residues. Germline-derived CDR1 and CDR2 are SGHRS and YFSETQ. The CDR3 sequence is CASSVGQGGTGELFF. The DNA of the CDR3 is TGCGCCAGCAGCGTGGGACAGGGGGGCACCGGGGAGCTGTTTTTT.

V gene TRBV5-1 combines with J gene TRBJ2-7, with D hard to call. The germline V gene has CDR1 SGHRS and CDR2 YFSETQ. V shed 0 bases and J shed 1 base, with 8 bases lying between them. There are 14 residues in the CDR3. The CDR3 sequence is CASSLAQASYEQYF. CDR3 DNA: TGCGCCAGCAGCTTGGCACAAGCGTCCTACGAGCAGTACTTC.

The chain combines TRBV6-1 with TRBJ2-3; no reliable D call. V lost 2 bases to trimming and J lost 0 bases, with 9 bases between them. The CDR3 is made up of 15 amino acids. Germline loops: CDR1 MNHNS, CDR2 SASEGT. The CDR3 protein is CASSELASSTDTQYF. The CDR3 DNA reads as TGTGCCAGCAGTGAACTCGCTAGTAGCACAGATACGCAGTATTTT.

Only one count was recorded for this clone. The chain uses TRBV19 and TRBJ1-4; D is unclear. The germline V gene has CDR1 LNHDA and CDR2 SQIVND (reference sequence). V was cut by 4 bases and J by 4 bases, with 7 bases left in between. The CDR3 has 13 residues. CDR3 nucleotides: TGTGCCAGTAGTACGGGGATTAATGAAAAACTGTTTTTT. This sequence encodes CASSTGINEKLFF.

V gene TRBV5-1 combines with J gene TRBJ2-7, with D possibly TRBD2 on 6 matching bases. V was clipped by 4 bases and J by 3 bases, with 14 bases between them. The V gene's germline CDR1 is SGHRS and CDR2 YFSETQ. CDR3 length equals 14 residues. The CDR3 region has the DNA TGCGCCAGCAGCATCCAGGAGGGGTACTACGAGCAGTACTTC. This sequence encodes CASSIQEGYYEQYF.

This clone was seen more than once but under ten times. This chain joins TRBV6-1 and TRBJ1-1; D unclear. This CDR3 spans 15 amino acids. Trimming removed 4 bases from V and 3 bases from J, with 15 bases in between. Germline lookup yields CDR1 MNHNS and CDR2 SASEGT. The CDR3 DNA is TGTGCCAGCAGTGCTCTTACTGTTATCGACACTGAAGCTTTCTTT. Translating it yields CASSALTVIDTEAFF.

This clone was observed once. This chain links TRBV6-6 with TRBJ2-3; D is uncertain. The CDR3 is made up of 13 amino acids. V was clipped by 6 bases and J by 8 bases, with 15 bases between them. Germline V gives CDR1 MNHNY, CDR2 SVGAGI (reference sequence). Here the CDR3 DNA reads TGTGCCAGCAGCCCGCTAGACTGGGGTACGCAGTATTTT. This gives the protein CASSPLDWGTQYF.

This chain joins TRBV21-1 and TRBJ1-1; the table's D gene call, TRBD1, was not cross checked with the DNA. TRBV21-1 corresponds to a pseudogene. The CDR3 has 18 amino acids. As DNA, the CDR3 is TGTGCCAGCAGCCTAAGGACAGGGGCCACCCCGATGAACACTGAAGCTTTCTTT. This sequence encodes CASSLRTGATPMNTEAFF.

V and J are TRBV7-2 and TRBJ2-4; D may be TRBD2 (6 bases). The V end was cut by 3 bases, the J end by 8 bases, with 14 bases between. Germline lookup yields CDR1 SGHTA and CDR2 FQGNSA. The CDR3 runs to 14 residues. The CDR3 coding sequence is TGTGCCAGCAGCTTTGGGGGGAATTCGGACATTCAGTACTTC. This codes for CASSFGGNSDIQYF.